The clone carrying this T cell receptor beta chain was seen many times. What it recognizes is unknown. Using its own MiXCR run on the reads, TCRdb lists one record per CDR3 protein. Here the sample spans roughly 120,000 distinct CDR3 sequences, approximately 30% being singletons. This record belongs to a study of T cell repertoires in cytomegalovirus infection. Study-wide context: CMV epitopes, recently identified HLA-C-restricted and well-studied HLA-B-restricted, were used. CMV infection plus the matching HLA type was flagged by public TCR beta signatures.

The CDR3 loop spans 15 amino acids. The trim removed 4 bases at V and 0 bases at J, leaving 5 bases unmatched. Germline V gene sequence: CDR1 SGHVS, CDR2 FQNEAQ. The chain employs TRBV7-8 and TRBJ1-1; 7 nucleotides match TRBD1. This sequence originates from a human donor in good health (CMV status not recorded). Some clones in this sample may be carry-over from other donors' samples. Material: CD8+ T cells from cultured PBMCs, obtained from culture after CMV antigen stimulation. CDR3 nucleotides: TGTGCCAGCAGCTCCTTGGGACAGATGAACACTGAAGCTTTCTTT. Protein sequence: CASSSLGQMNTEAFF.